This TCR beta chain is from a study of OX40 agonist ivuxolimab in advanced cancers. Sequenced by immunoSEQ multiplex PCR; TCRdb stores in-frame clones only, minus some. Seen here are 70,000 to 85,000 clones, 85% to 95% observed once, and the top ten hold more than 9.5%. Autoimmune disease history or systemic immunosuppression barred patients. CDR1 and CDR2 (germline): MGHDK, SYGVNS. Trimming pared 4 bases from V and 4 bases from J, leaving 7 bases between. The length of the CDR3 is 12 residues. This clonotype originated in an adult with an advanced solid tumor such as melanoma, head and neck, liver or kidney cancer. The rearrangement joins TRBV25-1 to TRBJ1-2; D ambiguous. Specimen: CD4+ or CD8+ T cells sorted from blood, collected in a trial of the OX40 agonist ivuxolimab. The CDR3 protein is CASSVGIYGYTF. DNA for the CDR3: TGTGCCAGCAGTGTTGGTATCTATGGCTACACCTTC.